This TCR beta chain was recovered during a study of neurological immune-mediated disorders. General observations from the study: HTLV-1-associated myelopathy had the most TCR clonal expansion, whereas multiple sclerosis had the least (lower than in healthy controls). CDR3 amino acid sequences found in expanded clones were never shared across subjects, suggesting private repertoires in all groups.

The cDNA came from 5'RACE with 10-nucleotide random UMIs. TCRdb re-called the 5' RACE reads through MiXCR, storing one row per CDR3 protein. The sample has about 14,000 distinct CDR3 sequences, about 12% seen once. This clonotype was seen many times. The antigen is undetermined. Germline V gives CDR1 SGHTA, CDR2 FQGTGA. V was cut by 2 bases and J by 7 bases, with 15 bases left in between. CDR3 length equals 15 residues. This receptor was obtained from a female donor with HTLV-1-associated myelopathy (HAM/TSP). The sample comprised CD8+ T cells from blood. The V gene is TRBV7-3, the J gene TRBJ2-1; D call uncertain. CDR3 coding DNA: TGTGCCAGCAGCTTACTCGCAGCCGCAGGTAATGAGCAGTTCTTC. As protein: CASSLLAAAGNEQFF.